Detailed here is one T cell receptor beta chain. Its antigen is as yet unknown. These data come from a study of T cell clonality in common variable immunodeficiency. Profiled with immunoSEQ multiplex PCR; TCRdb holds only in-frame clones, not every one. The record shows fewer than 13,000 clones for this sample, with no singletons present. Study-wide findings and caveats: TCRbeta clonality was increased in CVID versus healthy controls. Fewer deletions and N-nucleotide insertions were reportedly seen in common variable immunodeficiency TCR beta sequences. CVID subjects shared fewer TCRbeta clones than healthy controls did.

Specimen: peripheral blood mononuclear cells. This sequence was found in a human donor with common variable immunodeficiency.

The DNA read from the CDR3 is TGTGCCAGCTCACCAGTCGCGTCTGAG. It is translated as CASSPVASE. The whole CDR3 protein reads CASSPVASEQFF. This rearrangement joins TRBV18 to TRBJ2-1; D is unclear. The read finishes 3 residues shy of the CDR3 end, and the germline J gene is used to complete it. Germline CDR1 KGHSH, CDR2 LQKENI. This CDR3 has 12 amino acids. The V and J ends lost 2 bases and 9 bases respectively, with 8 bases between them.